Each of the 32 T cell receptor beta chains below was sequenced from the same sample in a study of cytotoxic CD8 clonotypes in ibrutinib-treated CLL (dated by TCRdb to the early 2020s). The library was made by the immunoSEQ multiplex PCR assay. This is the immuneACCESS table as TCRdb keeps it, with only in-frame sequences that have V and J called. A part of the clones is gone; compared with another copy, unresolved V genes explain less than half, and the rest is unexplained. The sample table holds hundreds of thousands of clones, of which just under 80% were seen once. The ten largest make up over 5% of the sample. The sample consisted of PBMCs, taken before ibrutinib treatment. Source of these receptors: a human donor with chronic lymphocytic leukemia.

The chain links TRBV30 to TRBJ2-7; perhaps D is TRBD1 or TRBD2 (5 bases each). The CDR3 extends over 15 amino acids. Germline loops: CDR1 GTSNPN, CDR2 SVGIG (reference sequence). V was trimmed by 2 bases and J by 0 bases, leaving 14 bases between them. The CDR3 spells CAWSMGLATSYEQYF. CDR3 in DNA: TGTGCCTGGAGTATGGGGCTAGCCACCTCCTACGAGCAGTACTTC.

This sequence joins TRBV19 and TRBJ2-7; either TRBD1 or TRBD2 may supply D (5 bases each). The CDR3 runs 13 residues. V lost 3 bases, J lost 2 bases, and 8 bases lay in between. Per germline, CDR1 LNHDA and CDR2 SQIVND (reference sequence). This chain's CDR3 is CASSMGEPYEQYF. The CDR3 DNA is TGTGCCAGTAGTATGGGGGAACCCTACGAGCAGTACTTC. The full variable domain, completed using reference TRBV19 and TRBJ2-7, is DGGITQSPKYLFRKEGQNVTLSCEQNLNHDAMYWYRQDPGQGLRLIYYSQIVNDFQKGDIAEGYSVSREKKESFPLTVTSAQKNPTAFYLCASSMGEPYEQYFGPGTRLTVT.

This chain joins TRBV27 and TRBJ2-7; D may be TRBD2 (6 bases). CDR1 and CDR2 (germline): MNHEY, SMNVEV (reference sequence). V was clipped by 0 bases and J by 2 bases, with 14 bases between them. This CDR3 region has 16 residues. CDR3 DNA: TGTGCCAGCAGTTTATCTTTCGCGGGAAGCCCCTACGAGCAGTACTTC. As protein: CASSLSFAGSPYEQYF.

The chain couples TRBV27 to TRBJ2-7; tentative D call: TRBD1 (6 bases). V was pared by 5 bases and J by 5 bases, with 25 bases between. CDR1 is MNHEY, CDR2 SMNVEV, per germline (reference sequence). The CDR3 is 17 amino acids. The CDR3 is CASSEILQGEGFNEQYF. The DNA of the CDR3 is TGTGCCAGCAGTGAAATCCTACAGGGCGAGGGGTTTAACGAGCAGTACTTC.

V and J are TRBV9 and TRBJ2-7; 8 bases map to TRBD1. V dropped 4 bases and J dropped 3; count of bases not matched to a gene: 6. Germline V lookup: CDR1 SGDLS, CDR2 YYNGEE. CDR3 length equals 14 residues. The CDR3 sequence: CASSQGQGGYEQYF. DNA for the CDR3: TGTGCCAGCAGCCAAGGACAGGGTGGCTACGAGCAGTACTTC.

Ten or more counts support this clone. The chain recombines TRBV7-8 with TRBJ2-7; D is unresolved. Per germline, CDR1 SGHVS and CDR2 FQNEAQ. The CDR3 consists of 14 residues. V lost 2 bases and J lost 2, with 10 bases in between. CDR3 nucleotide sequence: TGTGCCAGCAGCTTAAGTCCCCCCCCCTACGAGCAGTACTTC. Protein sequence: CASSLSPPPYEQYF.

V usage is TRBV7-3 and J usage is TRBJ2-1; D is undetermined. Trimming pared 4 bases from V and 4 bases from J, leaving 14 bases between. Per germline, CDR1 SGHTA and CDR2 FQGTGA. CDR3 size: 15 residues. The CDR3, as DNA: TGTGCCAGCAGCTACCAGGCTGGCGGATACAATGAGCAGTTCTTC. Its protein is CASSYQAGGYNEQFF. Variable domain in full (rest from reference TRBV7-3 and TRBJ2-1): GAGVSQTPSNKVTEKGKYVELRCDPISGHTALYWYRQSLGQGPEFLIYFQGTGAADDSGLPNDRFFAVRPEGSVSTLKIQRTERGDSAVYLCASSYQAGGYNEQFFGPGTRLTVL.

This clone was seen a single time. V usage is TRBV7-8 and J usage is TRBJ2-6; perhaps TRBD2 as D (5 bases). This CDR3 comprises 18 residues. Germline V CDR1 and CDR2: SGHVS, FQNEAQ. The V end was cut by 7 bases, the J end by 0 bases, with 19 bases between. The CDR3 is CASTPMRDRSSGANVLTF. CDR3 bases: TGTGCCAGCACCCCAATGAGGGATCGTAGCTCTGGGGCCAACGTCCTGACTTTC.

The genes are TRBV6-5 and TRBJ2-7; a weak D match, TRBD2 (5 bases). The CDR3 covers 15 residues. The ends were cut back, 6 bases at V and 3 bases at J, with 18 bases in the middle. In germline, CDR1 is MNHEY, CDR2 SVGAGI. CDR3 DNA sequence: TGTGCCAGCAGCCCGCGGGCAGGTCCGGGCTACGAGCAGTACTTC. This sequence encodes CASSPRAGPGYEQYF.

The V gene is TRBV5-1, the J gene TRBJ2-6, with D uncertain. The germline V and J ends were trimmed by 4 bases and 2 bases, with 10 bases remaining between them. The CDR3 runs 15 residues. Germline V gives CDR1 SGHRS, CDR2 YFSETQ. The CDR3 DNA follows: TGCGCCAGCAGCACGGAACCGCCTGGGGCCAACGTCCTGACTTTC. Its protein is CASSTEPPGANVLTF.

The J gene is TRBJ2-3, the V gene TRBV9, with D possibly matching TRBD2 (6 bases). V shed 3 bases and J shed 0 bases, with 14 bases lying between them. This CDR3 comprises 16 residues. From germline, CDR1 is SGDLS and CDR2 YYNGEE. In DNA, the CDR3 is TGTGCCAGCAGCGGGTTTAGCGGCTCTAGCACAGATACGCAGTATTTT. It translates to CASSGFSGSSTDTQYF.

V usage is TRBV30 and J usage is TRBJ1-1; 7 bases are a match to TRBD1. The germline V gene encodes CDR1 GTSNPN and CDR2 SVGIG (reference sequence). V gave up 0 bases and J gave up 7 bases; unmatched junction bases: 5. There are 13 residues in the CDR3. CDR3 nucleotide sequence: TGTGCCTGGAGTGTTGGCAGGGGGTTTGAAGCTTTCTTT. Amino acids: CAWSVGRGFEAFF.

The chain uses TRBV14 and TRBJ2-5; the match to TRBD1 covers 12 bases. The CDR3 length is 14 residues. V trimming: 7 bases; J trimming: 5 bases; junction bases outside the gene matches: 5. Germline CDR1 SGHDN, CDR2 FVKESK. CDR3 protein: CASMGQGAIETQYF. In DNA form, the CDR3 reads TGTGCCAGCATGGGACAGGGGGCCATCGAGACCCAGTACTTC.

The chain links TRBV10-3 to TRBJ2-7; the D is unclear. Looked up from germline, CDR1 is ENHRY and CDR2 is SYGVKD. This CDR3 is 12 amino acids long. V lost 5 bases and J lost 1, with 6 bases in between. This CDR3 is CAISSLSYEQYF. The CDR3 DNA reads as TGTGCCATCAGTTCCTTATCCTACGAGCAGTACTTC.

This chain links TRBV10-3 with TRBJ2-1, with TRBD2 as a possible D gene (6 bases). The CDR3 spans 15 residues. The V gene's germline CDR1 is ENHRY and CDR2 SYGVKD. V shed 1 base and J shed 2 bases, with 9 bases lying between them. CDR3 DNA: TGTGCCATCAGTGAGTTGGGGGGAGCCTACAATGAGCAGTTCTTC. Translating it yields CAISELGGAYNEQFF.

The gene calls are TRBV27 and TRBJ2-1; TRBD2 aligns across 12 bases. The germline CDR1 and CDR2 sequences are MNHEY and SMNVEV (reference sequence). The CDR3 totals 21 residues. Losses at the gene ends were 7 bases for V and 4 bases for J; bases not matched to a gene: 23. In DNA form, the CDR3 reads TGTGCCAGCATACCCCGCACCAGACTAGCGGGAGTTGCAGGGGGATACAATGAGCAGTTCTTC. This encodes CASIPRTRLAGVAGGYNEQFF.

The chain employs TRBV23-1 and TRBJ2-1, with 11 bases that match TRBD1. TRBV23-1 is treated as an ORF (open reading frame) with a function not yet certain. This CDR3 spans 16 amino acids. V was pared by 6 bases and J by 3 bases, with 7 bases of the junction left unmatched. The CDR3 DNA follows: TGCGCCAGCAGCCCTTCCGGGACAGGGGGCTACAATGAGCAGTTCTTC. This sequence encodes CASSPSGTGGYNEQFF.

This clone has a handful of counts. The chain is built from TRBV6-1 and TRBJ2-3; D remains unclear. The CDR3 has 14 amino acids. Trimming pared 1 base from V and 0 bases from J, leaving 5 bases between. Germline V lookup: CDR1 MNHNS, CDR2 SASEGT. The CDR3 protein is CASSEGHSTDTQYF. In DNA form, the CDR3 reads TGTGCCAGCAGTGAAGGGCACAGCACAGATACGCAGTATTTT.

V and J are TRBV15 and TRBJ2-7; no firm D call. Germline V CDR1 and CDR2: LNHNV, YYDKDF (reference sequence). Between the trimmed V and J ends, which lost 1 base and 1 base, there was a span of 8 bases. This CDR3 is 14 amino acids long. This CDR3 reads CATSRVGASYEQYF. CDR3 DNA: TGTGCCACCAGCAGAGTAGGAGCGTCCTACGAGCAGTACTTC. Supplemented by reference TRBV15 and TRBJ2-7, the full variable domain reads DAMVIQNPRYQVTQFGKPVTLSCSQTLNHNVMYWYQQKSSQAPKLLFHYYDKDFNNEADTPDNFQSRRPNTSFCFLDIRSPGLGDTAMYLCATSRVGASYEQYFGPGTRLTVT.

V gene TRBV4-2 combines with J gene TRBJ2-7; TRBD2 aligns across 11 bases. This CDR3 has 14 amino acids. V was clipped by 1 base and J by 6 bases; unmatched bases: 2. Germline CDR1 LGHNA, CDR2 YNFKEQ. The CDR3 DNA reads as TGTGCCAGCAGCCAAGGACTAGCGGGATCCGAGCAGTACTTC. Protein sequence: CASSQGLAGSEQYF.

This clone appeared a single time. For the CDR3, the DNA is TGTGCCAGCGCGAGGCAGGGAGTCGCCAATGAGCAGTTCTTC. Its translation: CASARQGVANEQFF. The rearrangement joins TRBV6-5 to TRBJ2-1; D tentatively reads TRBD1 or TRBD2 (5 bases each). This CDR3 is 14 amino acids long. V was shortened by 8 bases and J by 6 bases, with 17 bases between the two germline ends. Germline V gene data show CDR1 as MNHEY and CDR2 as SVGAGI.

The CDR3 DNA follows: TGCGCCAGCAGCTTGGAGGGACCTTACTATGGCTACACCTTC. Translated, it gives CASSLEGPYYGYTF. The V and J genes are TRBV5-1 and TRBJ1-2; D perhaps matches TRBD1 (5 bases). This CDR3 is 14 amino acids long. Germline lookup yields CDR1 SGHRS and CDR2 YFSETQ. Trimming shortened V by 0 bases and J by 3 bases, and 9 bases separated the two germline ends.

This clone appeared many times. This chain connects TRBV5-1 to TRBJ2-7, with D perhaps given as TRBD1 or TRBD2 (5 bases each). The germline V gene has CDR1 SGHRS and CDR2 YFSETQ. CDR3 length equals 13 residues. Between the trimmed V and J ends, which lost 2 bases and 2 bases, there was a span of 8 bases. The DNA of the CDR3 is TGCGCCAGCAGCTTTGGGACCACCTACGAGCAGTACTTC. It codes for CASSFGTTYEQYF.

The rearrangement joins TRBV2 to TRBJ2-3, with a tentative D call TRBD1 (8 bases). Germline CDR1 is SNHLY and CDR2 is FYNNEI. V was cut by 6 bases and J by 4 bases, with 17 bases left in between. CDR3 size: 15 residues. CDR3 nucleotides: TGTGCCAGCAGCCCACAGGGGGGGGTTCCAGATACGCAGTATTTT. This gives the protein CASSPQGGVPDTQYF.

V is TRBV28 and J is TRBJ2-3; D is perhaps TRBD2 (5 bases). Looked up from germline, CDR1 is MDHEN and CDR2 is SYDVKM. The V and J ends lost 2 bases and 0 bases respectively, with 6 bases between them. The length of the CDR3 is 14 residues. The CDR3 protein is CASSLGGSTDTQYF. In nucleotides, the CDR3 is TGTGCCAGCAGTTTAGGCGGGAGCACAGATACGCAGTATTTT.

This sequence joins TRBV2 and TRBJ1-1; tentative D call: TRBD1 (6 bases). The V end was cut by 8 bases, the J end by 4 bases, with 14 bases between. The CDR3 totals 13 residues. Per the germline V gene, CDR1 is SNHLY and CDR2 is FYNNEI. CDR3 sequence: CASQGQWGTEAFF. As DNA, the CDR3 is TGTGCCAGCCAGGGGCAGTGGGGCACTGAAGCTTTCTTT. Together with reference TRBV2 and TRBJ1-1, the CDR3 gives the full variable domain: EPEVTQTPSHQVTQMGQEVILRCVPISNHLYFYWYRQILGQKVEFLVSFYNNEISEKSEIFDDQFSVERPDGSNFTLKIRSTKLEDSAMYFCASQGQWGTEAFFGQGTRLTVV.

There are a few counts of this clone. V is TRBV14 and J is TRBJ2-1, with 10 bases matching TRBD2. V was clipped by 3 bases and J by 9 bases; unmatched bases: 8. The CDR3 runs 15 residues. Germline V gene lookup returns CDR1 SGHDN and CDR2 FVKESK. Here the CDR3 reads CASSQASGSRGEQFF. CDR3 nucleotide sequence: TGTGCCAGCAGCCAGGCTAGCGGGAGCCGGGGTGAGCAGTTCTTC.

The table lists this clone with a count of one. CDR3 DNA sequence: TGTGTCTGCGGGGGGACTAGCGGTCCCTCCTACAATGAGCAGTTCTTC. It yields the protein CVCGGTSGPSYNEQFF. This rearrangement joins TRBV7-9 to TRBJ2-1; TRBD2 matches 11 bases. CDR1 SEHNR and CDR2 FQNEAQ come from the germline V gene (reference sequence). This CDR3 contains 16 residues.

The chain links TRBV2 to TRBJ2-5; D unresolved. This CDR3 has 13 amino acids. V was shortened by 8 bases and J by 1 base, with 11 bases between the two germline ends. Germline loops: CDR1 SNHLY, CDR2 FYNNEI. The CDR3: CASGLEVQETQYF. CDR3 bases: TGTGCCAGCGGGCTAGAGGTCCAAGAGACCCAGTACTTC.

In this sample, this clone turned up many times. This sequence joins TRBV10-2 and TRBJ2-5; a weak D match, TRBD2 (5 bases). CDR1 WSHSY and CDR2 SAAADI come from the germline V gene. The CDR3 has 12 amino acids. With 0 bases removed from V and 10 bases from J, the gap between germline ends came to 9 bases. CDR3 amino acids: CASSESKLDQYF. The CDR3 DNA reads TGCGCCAGCAGTGAGTCAAAACTAGACCAGTACTTC.

The chain recombines TRBV6-8 with TRBJ1-5, with D possibly TRBD1 on 6 matching bases. This CDR3 region has 15 residues. V was trimmed by 6 bases and J by 5 bases, leaving 17 bases between them. CDR1 MNHGY and CDR2 SAAAGT come from the germline V gene. In nucleotides, the CDR3 is TGTGCCAGCAGGGCGGGGGGGCGCAGGGATCAGCCCCAGCATTTT. It codes for CASRAGGRRDQPQHF.

The rearrangement links TRBV5-1 to TRBJ2-5, with 10 nucleotides matching TRBD2. The length of the CDR3 is 18 residues. Trimming at V came to 4 bases and at J to 2 bases, leaving 14 bases not matched to a gene. Germline lookup yields CDR1 SGHRS and CDR2 YFSETQ. CDR3 in amino acids: CASSGKLAGRVSQETQYF. CDR3 nucleotide sequence: TGCGCCAGCAGCGGGAAACTAGCGGGAAGGGTGTCGCAAGAGACCCAGTACTTC. Based on the CDR3 plus reference TRBV5-1 and TRBJ2-5, the full variable domain is KAGVTQTPRYLIKTRGQQVTLSCSPISGHRSVSWYQQTPGQGLQFLFEYFSETQRNKGNFPGRFSGRQFSNSRSEMNVSTLELGDSALYLCASSGKLAGRVSQETQYFGPGTRLLVL.